This TCR beta chain emerged from a study of patients and donors after allogeneic stem cell transplantation (dated by TCRdb to the early 2020s). On this clonotype: Its target antigen remains unknown. Base qualities were left out, and no much larger clone turns up one base away.

Deletion took 5 bases off V and 6 bases off J, with a span of 14 bases between the germline ends. The CDR3 covers 14 residues, taking in both the cysteine and the phenylalanine. Here the CDR3 DNA is all that survives: 42 bases in frame from base 1. According to the germline V gene, CDR1 reads MDHEN and CDR2 reads SYDVKM. The library was prepared using RT-PCR. Instrument used: NextSeq 550. TCRdb trimmed the raw reads at Q25, called clones with MiXCR and kept productive beta chains. Rows are combined by CDR3 protein, so each entry shows the most common genes and DNA. A total of 90,000 to 130,000 distinct CDR3 sequences appear in this sample, roughly 35% of them only once. The biggest ten clones account for around 25% of the sample.

The sample was blood, either unsorted or a sorted T cell fraction (not recorded which). Rearrangement joined TRBV28 to TRBJ2-1; the best D guess is TRBD2, with 6 bases matching. This TCR was sampled from a human donor who was either an allogeneic HSCT recipient or a stem cell or donor lymphocyte infusion donor (not recorded which). It is not recorded whose cells these are; they may come from a transplant donor. The CDR3 has the sequence CASSPYWRVNEQFF. The nucleotide sequence reads as follows: TGTGCCAGCAGTCCCTATTGGAGGGTCAATGAGCAGTTCTTC. Extended through the reference TRBV28 and TRBJ2-1 proteins, this CDR3 yields the full variable domain: DVKVTQSSRYLVKRTGEKVFLECVQDMDHENMFWYRQDPGLGLRLIYFSYDVKMKEKGDIPEGYSVSREKKERFSLILESASTNQTSMYLCASSPYWRVNEQFFGPGTRLTVL.